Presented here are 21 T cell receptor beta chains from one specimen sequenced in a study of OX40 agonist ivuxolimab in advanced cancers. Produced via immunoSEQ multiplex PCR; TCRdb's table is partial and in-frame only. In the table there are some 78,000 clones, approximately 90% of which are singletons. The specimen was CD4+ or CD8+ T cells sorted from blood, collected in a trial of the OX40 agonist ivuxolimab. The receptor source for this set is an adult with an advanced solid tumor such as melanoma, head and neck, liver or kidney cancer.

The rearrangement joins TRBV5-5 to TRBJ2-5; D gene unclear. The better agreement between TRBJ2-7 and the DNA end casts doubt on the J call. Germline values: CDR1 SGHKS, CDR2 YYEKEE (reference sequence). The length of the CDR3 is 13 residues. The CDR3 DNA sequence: TGTGCCAGCAGCCCGACCTTGAACCACGAGCAGTACTTC. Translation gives CASSPTLNHEQYF.

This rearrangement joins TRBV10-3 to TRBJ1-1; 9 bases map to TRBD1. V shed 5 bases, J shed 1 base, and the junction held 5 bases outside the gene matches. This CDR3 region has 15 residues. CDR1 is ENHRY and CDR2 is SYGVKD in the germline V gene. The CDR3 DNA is TGTGCCATCAGTCGACAGGGGGTGGCGAACACTGAAGCTTTCTTT. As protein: CAISRQGVANTEAFF.

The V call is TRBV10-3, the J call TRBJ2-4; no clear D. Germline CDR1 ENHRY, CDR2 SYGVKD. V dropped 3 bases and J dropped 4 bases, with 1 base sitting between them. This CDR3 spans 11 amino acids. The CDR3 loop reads CAISEKNIQYF. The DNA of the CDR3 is TGTGCCATCAGTGAAAAAAACATTCAGTACTTC.

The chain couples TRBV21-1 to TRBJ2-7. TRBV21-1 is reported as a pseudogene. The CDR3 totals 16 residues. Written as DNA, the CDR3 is TGTGCCAGCAGCGAAGGCATCGGGCCTATCAACTACGAGCAGTACTTC. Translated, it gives CASSEGIGPINYEQYF.

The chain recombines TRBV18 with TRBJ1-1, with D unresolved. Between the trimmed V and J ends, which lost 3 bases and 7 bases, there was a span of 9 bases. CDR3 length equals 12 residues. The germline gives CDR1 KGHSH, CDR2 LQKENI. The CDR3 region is CASSPTDGEAFF. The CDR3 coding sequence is TGTGCCAGCTCACCGACGGACGGTGAAGCTTTCTTT.

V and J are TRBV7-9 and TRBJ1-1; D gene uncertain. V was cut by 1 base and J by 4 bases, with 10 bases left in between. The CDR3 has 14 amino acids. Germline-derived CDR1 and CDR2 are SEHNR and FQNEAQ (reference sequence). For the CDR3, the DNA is TGTGCCAGCAGCTTAGGTCGGGGAGGCACTGAAGCTTTCTTT. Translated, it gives CASSLGRGGTEAFF.

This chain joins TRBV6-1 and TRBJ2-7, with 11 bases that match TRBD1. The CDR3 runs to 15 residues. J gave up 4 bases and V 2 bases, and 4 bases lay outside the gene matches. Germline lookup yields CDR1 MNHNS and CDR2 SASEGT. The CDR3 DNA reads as TGTGCCAGCAGTGAATGGGGACAGGGGGAATACGAGCAGTACTTC. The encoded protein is CASSEWGQGEYEQYF.

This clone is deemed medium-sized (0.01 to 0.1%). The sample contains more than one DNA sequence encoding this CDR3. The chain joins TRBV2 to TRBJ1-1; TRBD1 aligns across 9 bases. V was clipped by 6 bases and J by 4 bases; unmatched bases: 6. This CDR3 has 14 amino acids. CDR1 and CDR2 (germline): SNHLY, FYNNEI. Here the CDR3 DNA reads TGTGCCAGCAGCCTGGGACAGGGAAGCACTGAAGCTTTCTTT. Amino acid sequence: CASSLGQGSTEAFF.

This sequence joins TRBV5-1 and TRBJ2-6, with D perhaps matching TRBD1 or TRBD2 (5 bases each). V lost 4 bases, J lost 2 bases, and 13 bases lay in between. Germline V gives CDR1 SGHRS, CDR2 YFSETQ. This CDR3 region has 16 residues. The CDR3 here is CASSLRGVTGANVLTF. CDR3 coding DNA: TGCGCCAGCAGCCTCAGAGGGGTTACTGGGGCCAACGTCCTGACTTTC.

The chain's CDR3 is CASSEIGEAFF. CDR3 DNA: TGTGCCAGCAGTGAGATCGGTGAAGCTTTCTTT. The V call is TRBV6-1, the J call TRBJ1-1; D is ambiguous. Trimming removed 3 bases from V and 7 bases from J, with 6 bases in between. The CDR3 runs to 11 residues. Germline loops: CDR1 MNHNS, CDR2 SASEGT.

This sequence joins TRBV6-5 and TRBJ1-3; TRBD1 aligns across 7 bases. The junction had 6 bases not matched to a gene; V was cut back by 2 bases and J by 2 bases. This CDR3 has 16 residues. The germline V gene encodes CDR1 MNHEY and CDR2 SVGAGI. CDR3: CASSYPPGTAGNTIYF. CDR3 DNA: TGTGCCAGCAGTTACCCCCCTGGGACAGCTGGAAACACCATATATTTT.

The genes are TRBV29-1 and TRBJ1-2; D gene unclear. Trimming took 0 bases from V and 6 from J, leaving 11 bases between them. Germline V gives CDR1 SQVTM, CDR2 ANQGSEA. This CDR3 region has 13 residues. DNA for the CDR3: TGCAGCGTTGAAGATACAACAGAGAATGGCTACACCTTC. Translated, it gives CSVEDTTENGYTF.

DNA for the CDR3: TGTGCCAGCAGCTTAGGGGGGGGCGGTGGGCCCCAGCATTTT. Amino acid sequence: CASSLGGGGGPQHF. The chain employs TRBV7-2 and TRBJ1-5; weak D call: TRBD1 (6 bases). The germline CDR1 and CDR2 sequences are SGHTA and FQGNSA. Trimming left V 1 base short and J 9 bases short, with 13 bases between. CDR3 length equals 14 residues.

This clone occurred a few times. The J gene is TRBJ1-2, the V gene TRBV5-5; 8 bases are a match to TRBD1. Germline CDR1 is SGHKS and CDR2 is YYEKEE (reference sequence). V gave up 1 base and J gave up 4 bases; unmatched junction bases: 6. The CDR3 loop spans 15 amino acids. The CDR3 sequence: CASSLTGQGSYGYTF. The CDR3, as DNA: TGTGCCAGCAGCTTGACCGGACAGGGAAGCTATGGCTACACCTTC.

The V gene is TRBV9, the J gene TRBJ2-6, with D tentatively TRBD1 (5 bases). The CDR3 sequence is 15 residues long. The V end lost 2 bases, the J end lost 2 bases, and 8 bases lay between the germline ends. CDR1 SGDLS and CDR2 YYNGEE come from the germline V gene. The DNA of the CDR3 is TGTGCCAGCAGCGTTTTCAGGGCTGGGGCCAACGTCCTGACTTTC. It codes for CASSVFRAGANVLTF.

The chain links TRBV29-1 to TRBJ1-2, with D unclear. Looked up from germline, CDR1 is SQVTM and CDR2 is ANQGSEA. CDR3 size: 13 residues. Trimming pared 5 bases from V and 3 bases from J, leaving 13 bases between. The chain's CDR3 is CSVRVSSDYGYTF. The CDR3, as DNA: TGCAGCGTTAGGGTATCGAGTGACTATGGCTACACCTTC.

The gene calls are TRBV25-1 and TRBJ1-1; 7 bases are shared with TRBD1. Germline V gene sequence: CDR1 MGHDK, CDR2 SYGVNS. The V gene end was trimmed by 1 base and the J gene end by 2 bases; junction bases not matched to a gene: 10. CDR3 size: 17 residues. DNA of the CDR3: TGTGCCAGCAGTGAATTGGGGGCAGGACAGGCCAACACTGAAGCTTTCTTT. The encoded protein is CASSELGAGQANTEAFF.

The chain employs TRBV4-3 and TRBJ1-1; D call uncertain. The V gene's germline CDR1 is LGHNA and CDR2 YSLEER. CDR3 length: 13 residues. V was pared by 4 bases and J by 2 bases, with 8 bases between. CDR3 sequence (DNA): TGCGCCAGCAGCCTCCAGAGCAACACTGAAGCTTTCTTT. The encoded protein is CASSLQSNTEAFF.

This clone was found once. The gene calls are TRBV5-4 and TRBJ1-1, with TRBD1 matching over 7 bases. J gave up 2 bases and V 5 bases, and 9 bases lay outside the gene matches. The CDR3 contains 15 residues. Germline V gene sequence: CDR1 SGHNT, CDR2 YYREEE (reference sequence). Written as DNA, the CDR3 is TGTGCCAGCAGAAGGAACAGGGGTCTAAACACTGAAGCTTTCTTT. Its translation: CASRRNRGLNTEAFF. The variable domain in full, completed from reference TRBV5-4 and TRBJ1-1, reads ETGVTQSPTHLIKTRGQQVTLRCSSQSGHNTVSWYQQALGQGPQFIFQYYREEENGRGNFPPRFSGLQFPNYSSELNVNALELDDSALYLCASRRNRGLNTEAFFGQGTRLTVV.

CDR3 residues: CASSHFQEGMLDLGNTIYF. CDR3 DNA sequence: TGCGCCAGCAGTCACTTCCAGGAGGGGATGTTGGACCTTGGAAACACCATATATTTT. The chain uses TRBV23-1 and TRBJ1-3; TRBD1 is a possible D gene (5 bases). TRBV23-1 is assigned to the ORF class and has an uncertain function. The CDR3 spans 19 residues. V gave up 3 bases and J gave up 3 bases, with 24 bases separating them.

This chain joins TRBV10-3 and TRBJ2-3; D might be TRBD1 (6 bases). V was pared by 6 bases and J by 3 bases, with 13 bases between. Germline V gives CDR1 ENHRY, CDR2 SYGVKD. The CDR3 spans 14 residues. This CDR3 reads CAISQGLGTDTQYF. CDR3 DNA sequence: TGTGCCATCAGCCAGGGGTTGGGGACAGATACGCAGTATTTT.